This T cell receptor beta chain was obtained from a study of cytomegalovirus exposure and HLA in healthy donors. CDR1 and CDR2 from the germline V gene are MGHRA and YSYEKL. The CDR3 extends over 15 amino acids. Trimming at V came to 5 bases and at J to 5 bases, leaving 8 bases not matched to a gene. Points on this clone: Its antigen is unknown.

Points from the study as a whole: Reportedly, a later analysis found an Asian-associated ancestry cluster had fewer N-insertions than the roughly 700-donor mean. Analyses of presence/absence relied on an assumption of roughly uniform sequencing depth across donors.

Vbeta (60) and Jbeta (13) primers were used in the PCR. Profiled with immunoSEQ multiplex PCR; TCRdb holds only in-frame clones, not every one. The sample holds approximately 130,000 clones, approximately 85% seen once. The sequenced material came from PBMCs. The chain carries TRBV4-1 and TRBJ2-5, with TRBD1 matching 10 bases. The clonotype originates from a woman aged 45-65 years in good health and CMV-seropositive. The CDR3: CASSLRTGGRETQYF. CDR3 in DNA: TGCGCCAGCAGCTTACGGACAGGGGGTAGGGAGACCCAGTACTTC.